This T cell receptor (beta chain) was retrieved from a study of identical twins (TCRdb year 2016). Background for the entire study: TCR alpha and beta repertoires from monozygotic twins, unrelated adults of various ages and cord blood were deep-sequenced to test whether fetal clonotypes persist. Replicate twin experiments were performed at different times using different library preparation protocols to rule out contamination. Points the paper makes about the study in general: Because the same donors could not be followed over many years, conclusions were based on cross-sectional statistical analysis. Fewer insertions were carried by abundant cord blood beta clonotypes, a similar but weaker trend appeared in young adult naive repertoires, and no such trend appeared in memory repertoires. In monozygotic twins, out-of-frame TCR alpha sharing was systematically underestimated by recombination models, although the models agreed with sharing between unrelated individuals. Excess twin sharing in beta out-of-frame sequences was weaker because fewer shared sequences lowered the signal-to-noise ratio. Compared with coincidental sharing between unrelated individuals, out-of-frame TCR alpha sequences shared between twins showed an excess of sequences with low generation probability. Zero-insertion analyses could be partly confounded by invariant T cells such as MAIT and iNKT, although diverse VJ usage argued against such confounding for most clonotypes.

About this clonotype: Its cognate antigen has yet to be identified. The input lacks base qualities; no much larger clone sits a single base away.

Cut back by 2 bases and 0 bases, the V and J ends lie 7 bases apart. CDR1 is given as DFQATT and CDR2 as SNEGSKA, both from the germline V gene (reference sequence). The CDR3 has 13 amino acids, counting the end cysteine and phenylalanine. Kept here is only the CDR3 DNA, which spans 39 bases and is read in frame from base 1. Every donor was a healthy Caucasian. Three pairs of female monozygotic twins, all aged about 18 to 30 years, were included in the twin cohort. Positive isolation kits from Invitrogen were used to isolate the CD4+ and CD8+ T cell populations. Preparation of the library involved 5' RACE. The sequencing machine was an Illumina HiSeq 2000. Template switching added a universal primer binding site, and the final cDNA carried a unique molecular identifier that allowed TCR cDNA molecules to be counted accurately. Specific primers in the conserved constant-segment region were used to synthesize first-strand cDNA for the TCR alpha and beta chains. To control for contamination, every cDNA library was double barcoded, receiving both a SMART-Mk sample barcode and Illumina barcodes. TruSeq adapter sequences and Illumina sample barcodes were added in two successive PCR steps. Sequencing of the TCR alpha and beta cDNA libraries was done on the Illumina HiSeq platform using custom primers. Concerning the study's data processing: Unique molecular identifiers were extracted from raw reads with MiGEC, and CDR3 positions were determined with MiXCR. For each individual, recombination models were inferred using an EM algorithm with the repgenHMM and IGoR tools. Shared clonotypes were analyzed with the tcR package in R, and sharing was normalized by the product of cloneset sizes. Out-of-frame nonproductive sequences were analyzed to study raw recombination free of thymic and clonal selection effects. TCRdb's own reprocessing of the public reads used fastp at Q25 and MiXCR and kept productive beta chains. Merged by CDR3 protein, the rows form single entries marked with the most common genes and DNA. The V and J calls here are based on TCRdb, not the publication. The sample data list 500,000 to 600,000 distinct CDR3 sequences, and under 25% of these were observed just once. Clones ranked in the top ten supply 0.8% to 1% of the sample.

These same data were also listed under a study on T cells expressing NK-cell markers. Per the second study: TCR beta-chain repertoires were profiled in sorted CD3+CD56+NKG2C+, CD3+CD56+NKG2C- and CD3+CD56-NKG2C+ T-cell subsets from several donors. Most of the eight sequenced donors were HCMV-seropositive and one was HCMV-seronegative. To restrict sorting to alphabetaTCR-expressing T cells, an anti-gammadeltaTCR antibody was added in several experiments. In six donors, the dominant CD3+CD56+NKG2C+ clonotypes were found to rank among the top 10 CD8+ clonotypes and to make up 1.0-7.0% of CD8+ T cells. Those dominant clonotypes were again the most abundant among CD3+CD56-NKG2C+ cells in a few donors, at about 25-60.1%. Whether the expanded NKG2C-expressing T cell clones were specific for HCMV antigens was left unclear. The study sequenced eight donors, all healthy volunteers chosen at random: three men and five women. HCMV serostatus was determined by detecting HCMV-specific IgG in serum with a commercial ELISA kit. MIGEC was used to demultiplex reads and group the reads by UMI, and MiTCR was used to assemble and quantify clonotypes. To remove erroneous sequences, TCR cDNA sequences were retained only when supported by two or more reads. The tcR package was used for downstream repertoire analysis, and clonotypes were matched between fractions using CDR3 nucleotide sequence together with V segment. VDJmatch was used to annotate antigen specificity against VDJdb, with one amino acid substitution in CDR3 allowed.

This chain joins TRBV20-1 to TRBJ1-2, with the identity of the D gene unclear. The clonotype comes from a woman between 18 and 29 years old in good health. Material for sequencing was CD4+ T cells sorted from blood. The nucleotides are TGCAGTGCTAGAAAGCCGCCTAACTATGGCTACACCTTC. The resulting protein is CSARKPPNYGYTF.